Each of the 15 T cell receptor beta chains below was sequenced from the same sample in a study of blood T cells in healthy people across ages. Alongside a J-beta primer mix, a sample-barcoded 5' primer served in a second PCR lasting about 6 to 12 cycles. TCRdb reprocessed the 5' RACE reads with MiXCR, giving one entry per CDR3 protein. Among around 1,500,000 distinct CDR3 sequences listed, over 25% were seen once. Sequenced input: blood. The receptors stem from a woman aged 25-40 years in good health.

The genes are TRBV11-2 and TRBJ2-4; weak D call: TRBD1 (5 bases). CDR1 and CDR2 (germline): SGHAT, FQNNGV. CDR3 length equals 15 residues. The germline V and J ends were trimmed by 3 bases and 6 bases, with 15 bases remaining between them. CDR3 nucleotide sequence: TGTGCCAGCAGCTTGGGGCGATTCGACGGAAACATTCAGTACTTC. Protein: CASSLGRFDGNIQYF.

A word on this clonotype: A much larger clone is a single base away; this may be a read error. DNA of the CDR3: TGCAGCGTTTCGATAGGGGCAGATACGCAGTATTTT. Its translation is CSVSIGADTQYF. The chain uses TRBV29-1 and TRBJ2-3, with a possible D match to TRBD1 (5 bases). The V gene lost 5 bases and the J gene lost 4 bases, with 10 bases spanning the gap. CDR3 length: 12 amino acids. Per germline, CDR1 SQVTM and CDR2 ANQGSEA.

This clonotype has a count of ten or more. This rearrangement joins TRBV29-1 to TRBJ2-1; no reliable D call. Germline V gene lookup returns CDR1 SQVTM and CDR2 ANQGSEA. The CDR3 spans 13 residues. V was trimmed by 5 bases and J by 5 bases, leaving 13 bases between them. The CDR3 here is CSVLGQAHNEQFF. DNA for the CDR3: TGCAGCGTTCTCGGCCAGGCGCACAATGAGCAGTTCTTC.

In this sample, this clonotype turned up many times. The chain links TRBV7-2 to TRBJ2-7; D is undetermined. Looked up from germline, CDR1 is SGHTA and CDR2 is FQGNSA. CDR3 length: 12 residues. Trimming stripped 2 bases from V and 6 bases from J, with 8 bases between. The CDR3 nucleotides are TGTGCCAGCAGCTTAACGTCCCGCGAGCAGTACTTC. Residues: CASSLTSREQYF.

V is TRBV20-1 and J is TRBJ1-2; D possibly corresponds to TRBD1 (6 bases). The V gene's germline CDR1 is DFQATT and CDR2 SNEGSKA (reference sequence). The V end was cut by 4 bases, the J end by 6 bases, with 9 bases between. The CDR3 runs to 11 residues. The CDR3: CSAMGADGYTF. CDR3 DNA: TGCAGTGCTATGGGGGCCGATGGCTACACCTTC.

This clonotype occurred a few times. The rearrangement links TRBV5-5 to TRBJ1-5, with D perhaps TRBD1 (5 bases). CDR1 is SGHKS and CDR2 is YYEKEE in the germline V gene (reference sequence). This CDR3 has 17 residues. V was pared by 4 bases and J by 5 bases, with 22 bases between. CDR3 region: CASSPPPGLETDQPQHF. The CDR3 region has the DNA TGTGCCAGCAGCCCACCTCCGGGACTTGAAACCGATCAGCCCCAGCATTTT.

This clonotype occurred many times. J is TRBJ2-3 and V is TRBV20-1; D is unresolved. Trimming took 6 bases from V and 5 from J, leaving 15 bases between them. The CDR3 is made up of 13 amino acids. The germline V gene has CDR1 DFQATT and CDR2 SNEGSKA (reference sequence). The CDR3 sequence is CSAFSPNGDTQYF. In DNA, the CDR3 is TGCAGTGCATTCTCGCCGAACGGAGATACGCAGTATTTT.

This clonotype was counted only a few times. The J gene is TRBJ1-5, the V gene TRBV7-2; D gene uncertain. The CDR3 contains 14 residues. The V gene lost 1 base and the J gene lost 6 bases, with 10 bases spanning the gap. Looked up from germline, CDR1 is SGHTA and CDR2 is FQGNSA. CDR3 protein: CASSLGGGFQPQHF. The CDR3 nucleotides read TGTGCCAGCAGCTTAGGTGGTGGCTTTCAGCCCCAGCATTTT. Complete variable domain (other parts from reference TRBV7-2 and TRBJ1-5): GAGVSQSPSNKVTEKGKDVELRCDPISGHTALYWYRQSLGQGLEFLIYFQGNSAPDKSGLPSDRFSAERTGGSVSTLTIQRTQQEDSAVYLCASSLGGGFQPQHFGDGTRLSIL.

The chain joins TRBV3-1 to TRBJ2-1, with 9 bases that match TRBD2. The CDR3 has 16 residues. V lost 6 bases to trimming and J lost 7 bases; unmatched junction nucleotides: 13. Germline CDR1 is LGHDT and CDR2 is YNNKEL (reference sequence). CDR3 loop: CASRRNSGGGANEQFF. CDR3 nucleotide sequence: TGTGCCAGCAGGCGCAATTCCGGCGGGGGGGCGAATGAGCAGTTCTTC.

Only a few counts were recorded for this clonotype. The chain is built from TRBV4-1 and TRBJ2-7; TRBD2 matches 10 bases. Germline CDR1 reads MGHRA; CDR2 reads YSYEKL. J lost 4 bases, V lost 3 bases, and 6 bases had no gene match. The CDR3 is 15 residues long. CDR3 sequence (DNA): TGCGCCAGCAGCCACCTTAGCGGGAGGAGTTACGAGCAGTACTTC. Translated, it gives CASSHLSGRSYEQYF.

The genes are TRBV7-2 and TRBJ2-1; either TRBD1 or TRBD2 may supply D (5 bases each). This CDR3 contains 16 residues. Germline V lookup: CDR1 SGHTA, CDR2 FQGNSA. V dropped 4 bases and J dropped 5 bases, with 18 bases sitting between them. In nucleotides, the CDR3 is TGTGCCAGCAGCTCATCGGGACGGCGAGGCAACAATGAGCAGTTCTTC. It yields the protein CASSSSGRRGNNEQFF.

This clonotype turned up a few times. The rearrangement joins TRBV10-3 to TRBJ2-1; TRBD2 matches at 7 bases. The CDR3 covers 12 residues. The V gene end was trimmed by 8 bases and the J gene end by 9 bases; junction bases not matched to a gene: 7. Germline loops: CDR1 ENHRY, CDR2 SYGVKD. This CDR3 reads CAIWGGDGEQFF. In DNA form, the CDR3 reads TGTGCCATCTGGGGGGGTGATGGTGAGCAGTTCTTC.

This clonotype was observed a few times. This sequence joins TRBV5-1 and TRBJ1-4; 11 nucleotides agree with TRBD1. This CDR3 region has 15 residues. The V gene's germline CDR1 is SGHRS and CDR2 YFSETQ. Unmatched junction bases numbered 3, after V lost 0 bases and J lost 8 bases. The chain's CDR3 is CASSLDGTGGEKLFF. The DNA of the CDR3 is TGCGCCAGCAGCTTGGATGGGACAGGGGGGGAAAAACTGTTTTTT.

Notes on this clonotype: A single base separates this from a much larger clone, so it may be a read error. The chain links TRBV4-3 to TRBJ2-1, with 8 bases lining up with TRBD2. This CDR3 has 15 amino acids. The V and J ends lost 4 bases and 10 bases, in that order; junction bases with no gene match: 12. Germline CDR1 reads LGHNA; CDR2 reads YSLEER. CDR3 nucleotide sequence: TGCGCCAGCAGCCCCTCGACTAGCGCACAATACGAGCAGTTCTTC. It yields the protein CASSPSTSAQYEQFF.

The CDR3 bases are TGCGCCGCACGGACAGCCGGGGAGCTGTTTTTT. Its translation: CAARTAGELFF. The chain has TRBV10-2 and TRBJ2-2; D perhaps matches TRBD1 (6 bases). With 11 bases removed from V and 6 bases from J, the gap between germline ends came to 10 bases. This CDR3 comprises 11 residues. The germline V gene has CDR1 WSHSY and CDR2 SAAADI.